The present TCR beta chain was sequenced within a study of T cell responses to AZD1222 COVID-19 vaccine. Study outcomes and limitations: White British donors predominated, females outnumbered males, and clonal diversity was possibly underestimated.

The CDR3 has 16 amino acids. CDR1 is LNHDA, CDR2 SQIVND, per germline (reference sequence). Trimming took 5 bases from V and 0 from J, leaving 13 bases between them. Concerning this clone: The antigen is unknown.

Only in-frame clones appear in the TCRdb table, and some are missing; sequencing was by immunoSEQ multiplex PCR. The sample holds roughly 150,000 clones; roughly 93% are singletons and the top ten take more than 1.5%. The chain is built from TRBV19 and TRBJ1-4; D unclear. The sequence was collected from an adult who received the AZD1222 COVID-19 vaccine. The starting material was peripheral blood, obtained 28 days after the second AZD1222 dose. The CDR3 protein is CASSLRSRATNEKLFF. In DNA form, the CDR3 reads TGTGCCAGTAGTCTCCGGTCGCGAGCAACTAATGAAAAACTGTTTTTT.